One and the same sample provided the 4 T cell receptor beta chains below, sequenced in a study of identical twins. MiXCR, run by TCRdb on the 5' RACE reads, gives a single entry per CDR3 protein. The sample includes hundreds of thousands of distinct CDR3 sequences, around 8.3% seen only once; the top ten take 0.98%. The same data also contributed to another study, on yellow fever vaccine responses in identical twins.

The sequencing sample was made of PBMCs. These receptor sequences come from a woman under 30 in good health.

J is TRBJ2-7 and V is TRBV6-2 or TRBV6-3; D gene unclear. The CDR3 runs to 15 residues. V dropped 2 bases and J dropped 4 bases, with 15 bases sitting between them. In germline, CDR1 is MNHEY, CDR2 SVGEGT. The CDR3 here is CASSYNILSRYEQYF. In nucleotides, the CDR3 is TGTGCCAGCAGTTACAATATTCTAAGCCGATACGAGCAGTACTTC.

This sequence joins TRBV12-3 or TRBV12-4 and TRBJ2-4; D gene unclear. Trimming cost V 9 bases and J 2 bases, with 17 bases left between them. The CDR3 extends over 15 amino acids. This CDR3 reads CASRNKAGSKNIQYF. The CDR3 nucleotides read TGTGCCAGTAGAAATAAGGCAGGTTCCAAAAACATTCAGTACTTC.

The chain uses TRBV6-4 and TRBJ2-7; tentative D call: TRBD1 (5 bases). V lost 2 bases and J 3 bases, leaving 20 bases between the germline ends. The germline V gene encodes CDR1 MRHNA and CDR2 SNTAGT. This CDR3 comprises 17 residues. The CDR3 loop is CASSDPLPRGRCYEQYF. The CDR3 DNA sequence: TGTGCCAGCAGTGACCCCTTGCCAAGGGGTAGGTGCTACGAGCAGTACTTC.

This clonotype was detected ten times or more. The CDR3 nucleotides are TGCAGCGCTTCCCCGGGACAAAGCTACGAGCAGTACTTC. Residues: CSASPGQSYEQYF. This sequence joins TRBV29-1 and TRBJ2-7, with D possibly TRBD1 on 6 matching bases. Trimming removed 7 bases at V and 3 bases at J, with 16 bases between. From germline, CDR1 is SQVTM and CDR2 ANQGSEA. This CDR3 comprises 13 residues.